The 20 T cell receptor beta chains presented below share a single source sample, sequenced in a study of T-cell reconstitution after alpha-beta-depleted transplantation in children. The TCRbeta library incorporated unique molecular identifiers. Via MiXCR, TCRdb re-called the PCR reads, giving one row per CDR3 protein. The profile covers more than 200,000 distinct CDR3 sequences, with roughly 23% appearing a single time and around 2.5% taken by the ten largest. Source: PBMCs, taken before TCRalphabeta/CD19-depleted stem cell transplant. The receptors here all came from a girl aged 2-10 years with Fanconi anemia, due to receive a stem cell transplant.

In its sample, this clonotype was seen a few times. This chain joins TRBV20-1 and TRBJ2-1; 9 bases are shared with TRBD2. CDR3 length equals 14 residues. The V gene's germline CDR1 is DFQATT and CDR2 SNEGSKA (reference sequence). The V segment lost 3 bases and the J segment 16 bases; nucleotides outside the gene matches: 16. This chain's CDR3 is CSARGGGELNERFF. The CDR3 nucleotides read TGCAGTGCTAGGGGCGGGGGGGAATTGAATGAGCGTTTCTTC.

The chain has TRBV12-3 or TRBV12-4 and TRBJ2-1; 11 positions match TRBD2. CDR3 size: 15 residues. V shed 5 bases, J shed 5 bases, and the junction held 5 bases outside the gene matches. The CDR3 loop reads CASSRTSGLNNEQFF. In DNA form, the CDR3 reads TGTGCCAGCAGTAGGACTAGCGGGTTGAACAATGAGCAGTTCTTC.

The chain joins TRBV20-1 to TRBJ1-5, with D unclear. Germline CDR1 reads DFQATT; CDR2 reads SNEGSKA (reference sequence). The CDR3 totals 15 residues. The V and J ends lost 6 bases and 0 bases respectively, with 15 bases between them. CDR3 DNA: TGCAGTGCCAAAAGGACGGTCTATAGCAATCAGCCCCAGCATTTT. It codes for CSAKRTVYSNQPQHF.

On this clonotype itself: One end of the junction does not line up with germline, which may come from a read error. The chain uses TRBV7-9 and TRBJ2-1; 8 bases align to TRBD2. CDR1 SEHNR and CDR2 FQNEAQ come from the germline V gene (reference sequence). The CDR3 is 14 amino acids. In DNA form, the CDR3 reads TGTGCCAGCAGCGTAGCGGGGCCCTACAATGAGCAGTTCTTC. Its translation is CASSVAGPYNEQFF.

The chain is built from TRBV20-1 and TRBJ1-3; D unclear. Germline V gene lookup returns CDR1 DFQATT and CDR2 SNEGSKA (reference sequence). The ends were cut back, 3 bases at V and 5 bases at J, with 8 bases in the middle. The CDR3 runs 12 residues. CDR3: CSASIGRNTIYF. The CDR3 DNA reads TGCAGTGCTAGTATAGGCCGAAACACCATATATTTT.

This clonotype was detected ten times or more. This chain links TRBV24-1 with TRBJ2-5, with 9 bases lining up with TRBD1. With 6 bases clipped from V and 4 bases from J, the junction kept 8 bases outside the gene matches. The CDR3 runs to 15 residues. Germline V gene data show CDR1 as KGHDR and CDR2 as SFDVKD. This CDR3 reads CATSKWGQGGETQYF. The CDR3 DNA reads TGTGCCACCAGTAAATGGGGACAGGGAGGAGAGACCCAGTACTTC.

This chain uses TRBV6-5 with TRBJ2-3, with D perhaps TRBD1 (5 bases). The CDR3 extends over 15 amino acids. The germline V gene has CDR1 MNHEY and CDR2 SVGAGI. V lost 6 bases and J lost 3, with 16 bases in between. For the CDR3, the DNA is TGTGCCAGCAGCCGAACAGGTGTGGGGACAGATACGCAGTATTTT. Protein sequence: CASSRTGVGTDTQYF.

This clonotype was seen only a few times. V and J are TRBV4-1 and TRBJ2-2; 7 bases align to TRBD1. Germline CDR1 is MGHRA and CDR2 is YSYEKL. V lost 1 base to trimming and J lost 7 bases; unmatched junction nucleotides: 6. This CDR3 comprises 15 residues. CDR3 nucleotides: TGCGCCAGCAGCCAAGTCGACAGGGCGGGCGGGGAGCTGTTTTTT. Its protein is CASSQVDRAGGELFF.

The chain has TRBV20-1 and TRBJ2-3; 7 bases line up with TRBD1. The germline gives CDR1 DFQATT, CDR2 SNEGSKA (reference sequence). V lost 3 bases, J lost 2 bases, and 5 bases stayed unmatched. CDR3 length: 14 amino acids. The CDR3 nucleotides read TGCAGTGCTAGTCAAGGGGGCTACACAGATACGCAGTATTTT. This gives the protein CSASQGGYTDTQYF.

V usage is TRBV7-3 and J usage is TRBJ2-1; the D gene could be TRBD1 or TRBD2 (6 bases each). The germline V gene encodes CDR1 SGHTA and CDR2 FQGTGA. The CDR3 consists of 18 residues. Trimming cost V 5 bases and J 2 bases, with 22 bases left between them. The DNA for the CDR3 is TGTGCCAGCAGCACATCCGGGGGCAGGGGCGTCACCTACAATGAGCAGTTCTTC. Amino acid sequence: CASSTSGGRGVTYNEQFF.

Comments on this clonotype: A much larger clone is a single base away; this may be a read error. The chain links TRBV29-1 to TRBJ1-4, with unresolved D. Germline V gene data show CDR1 as SQVTM and CDR2 as ANQGSEA. The CDR3 has 11 amino acids. V was trimmed by 5 bases and J by 3 bases, leaving 4 bases between them. CDR3 nucleotides: TGCAGCGTTTATCCTAATGAAAAACTGTTTTTT. Translated: CSVYPNEKLFF.

This chain joins TRBV10-2 and TRBJ2-7; TRBD2 aligns across 8 bases. The J segment lost 2 bases and the V segment lost 4 bases, leaving 4 bases of the junction unmatched. Germline assignment: CDR1 WSHSY and CDR2 SAAADI. The CDR3 covers 14 residues. The CDR3 loop is CASSGGGLPYEQYF. The CDR3 region has the DNA TGCGCCAGCAGTGGCGGGGGGCTACCCTACGAGCAGTACTTC.

This clonotype came up a few times. The chain couples TRBV6-1 to TRBJ2-5; maybe TRBD2 (7 bases). Germline CDR1 reads MNHNS; CDR2 reads SASEGT. With 4 bases removed from V and 4 bases from J, the gap between germline ends came to 10 bases. The CDR3 consists of 13 residues. CDR3 sequence: CASSVGGPETQYF. CDR3 bases: TGTGCCAGCAGTGTGGGGGGGCCAGAGACCCAGTACTTC.

The V call is TRBV6-2 or TRBV6-3, the J call TRBJ2-1; 16 bases map to TRBD2. V dropped 1 base and J dropped 0; count of bases not matched to a gene: 9. Germline CDR1 reads MNHEY; CDR2 reads SVGEGT. The CDR3 totals 21 residues. Written as DNA, the CDR3 is TGTGCCAGCAGTTACTTCAGTCCCGGGACTAGCGGGGGGGCCTCCTACAATGAGCAGTTCTTC. Translating it yields CASSYFSPGTSGGASYNEQFF.

DNA for the CDR3: TGTGCCAGCAGCCCGGGACAGGGAGTCAATGAGCAGTTCTTC. Protein product: CASSPGQGVNEQFF. This chain joins TRBV12-3 or TRBV12-4 and TRBJ2-1; TRBD1 matches at 9 bases. The CDR3 extends over 14 amino acids. With 6 bases clipped from V and 6 bases from J, the junction kept 6 bases outside the gene matches.

This clonotype was seen at least ten times. The V and J genes are TRBV3-1 and TRBJ2-1; D remains ambiguous. The germline V and J ends were trimmed by 0 bases and 5 bases, with 14 bases remaining between them. CDR1 is LGHDT, CDR2 YNNKEL, per germline (reference sequence). The CDR3 consists of 16 residues. CDR3 coding DNA: TGTGCCAGCAGCCAAGATCCGGACGTTCCTAACAATGAGCAGTTCTTC. It yields the protein CASSQDPDVPNNEQFF.

There are many counts of this clonotype. V gene TRBV21-1 combines with J gene TRBJ2-1; TRBD1, the table's D call, was not compared with the DNA. TRBV21-1 is marked as a pseudogene. The CDR3 runs 14 residues. The CDR3 region has the DNA TGTGCCAGCAGTACACAGGGATGGTACAATGAGCAGTTCTTC. It is translated as CASSTQGWYNEQFF.

Remarks on this clonotype: The junction shows a germline mismatch at one end, possibly a read error. The chain joins TRBV15 to TRBJ2-7; D gene ambiguous. CDR1 and CDR2 from the germline V gene are LNHNV and YYDKDF (reference sequence). The CDR3 consists of 12 residues. CDR3 amino acids: CATSRVSYEQNF. CDR3 coding DNA: TGTGCCACCAGCAGAGTGTCCTACGAGCAGAACTTC.

V gene TRBV12-3 or TRBV12-4 combines with J gene TRBJ2-1; no definite D call. There are 19 residues in the CDR3. V lost 3 bases and J lost 8, with 29 bases in between. The CDR3 reads CASSFGPPPRPTLTDEQFF. DNA for the CDR3: TGTGCCAGCAGTTTCGGCCCCCCGCCCCGGCCGACTCTTACCGATGAGCAGTTCTTC.

The chain recombines TRBV28 with TRBJ2-1, with 7 bases that match TRBD1. V was pared by 6 bases and J by 0 bases, with 5 bases of the junction left unmatched. This CDR3 spans 15 amino acids. Germline CDR1 is MDHEN and CDR2 is SYDVKM. The CDR3 DNA is TGTGCCAGCAGGGACAGGCTAGGCTCCTACAATGAGCAGTTCTTC. This translates into CASRDRLGSYNEQFF. The full variable domain, in which reference TRBV28 and TRBJ2-1 provide the parts outside the CDR3, is DVKVTQSSRYLVKRTGEKVFLECVQDMDHENMFWYRQDPGLGLRLIYFSYDVKMKEKGDIPEGYSVSREKKERFSLILESASTNQTSMYLCASRDRLGSYNEQFFGPGTRLTVL.